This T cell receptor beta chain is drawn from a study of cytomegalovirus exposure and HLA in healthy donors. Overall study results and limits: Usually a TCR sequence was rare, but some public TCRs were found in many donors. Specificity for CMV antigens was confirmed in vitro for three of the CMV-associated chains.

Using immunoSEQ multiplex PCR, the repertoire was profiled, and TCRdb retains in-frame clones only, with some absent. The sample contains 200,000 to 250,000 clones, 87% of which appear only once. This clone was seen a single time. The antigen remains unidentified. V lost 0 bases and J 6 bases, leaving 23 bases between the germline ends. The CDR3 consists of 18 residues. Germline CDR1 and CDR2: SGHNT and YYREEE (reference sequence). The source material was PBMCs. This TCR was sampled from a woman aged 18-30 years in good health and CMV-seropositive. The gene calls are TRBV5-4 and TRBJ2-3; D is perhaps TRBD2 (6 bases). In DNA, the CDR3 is TGTGCCAGCAGCTTGGGAGGGGTTGGGGGAGGATATAGGGATACGCAGTATTTT. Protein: CASSLGGVGGGYRDTQYF.